The 31 T cell receptor beta chains presented below share a single source sample, sequenced in a study of identical twins (dated by TCRdb to the mid-2010s). Library method: 5' RACE. The sequencer listed for this sample is Illumina HiSeq 2000. The raw public data were reprocessed by TCRdb itself: fastp quality trimming at Q25, MiXCR clonotype calling, in-frame beta chains only. A single entry per CDR3 protein holds the most common genes and DNA from its merged rows. Here the sample has just under 650,000 distinct CDR3 sequences; about 7.6% occur a single time. Less than 2% of the sample is held by the ten biggest clonotypes. This sample also belongs to another study, concerning yellow fever vaccine responses in identical twins.

Sequencing input: PBMCs. The receptor set was obtained from a woman under 30 in good health.

The chain recombines TRBV5-1 with TRBJ2-3; D call uncertain. Trimming removed 2 bases at V and 4 bases at J, with 14 bases between. The CDR3 spans 15 residues. Germline V gives CDR1 SGHRS, CDR2 YFSETQ. The CDR3 DNA reads TGCGCCAGCAGCTTTATGGGGATGTCGGCAGATACGCAGTATTTT. It specifies CASSFMGMSADTQYF.

This clonotype has at least ten counts. The rearrangement joins TRBV12-3 or TRBV12-4 to TRBJ1-2; D not certain. This CDR3 has 11 residues. Trimming stripped 7 bases from V and 4 bases from J, with 7 bases between. The CDR3 DNA is TGTGCCAGCAAGGGAACCTATGGCTACACCTTC. Amino acid sequence: CASKGTYGYTF.

This clonotype came up many times. The V gene is TRBV4-1, the J gene TRBJ1-5, with TRBD1 identical over 8 bases. Trimming cost V 3 bases and J 0 bases; bases outside gene matches: 10. The CDR3 totals 18 residues. Looked up from germline, CDR1 is MGHRA and CDR2 is YSYEKL. The CDR3 is CASSHKQGGPDSNQPQHF. The CDR3 coding sequence is TGCGCCAGCAGCCACAAACAGGGGGGTCCGGATAGCAATCAGCCCCAGCATTTT.

The chain has TRBV18 and TRBJ2-2, with TRBD1 matching over 9 bases. The CDR3 runs 17 residues. With 2 bases clipped from V and 1 base from J, the junction kept 5 bases outside the gene matches. CDR1 and CDR2 (germline): KGHSH, LQKENI. The CDR3 region is CASSPGRTGENTGELFF. The CDR3 DNA reads as TGTGCCAGCTCACCAGGGCGGACAGGGGAGAACACCGGGGAGCTGTTTTTT. Supplemented by reference TRBV18 and TRBJ2-2, the full variable domain reads NAGVMQNPRHLVRRRGQEARLRCSPMKGHSHVYWYRQLPEEGLKFMVYLQKENIIDESGMPKERFSAEFPKEGPSILRIQQVVRGDSAAYFCASSPGRTGENTGELFFGEGSRLTVL.

The table lists this clonotype with many counts. The chain is built from TRBV10-3 and TRBJ2-2, with D unclear. Germline V lookup: CDR1 ENHRY, CDR2 SYGVKD. The CDR3 runs 15 residues. The V end lost 7 bases, the J end lost 4 bases, and 16 bases lay between the germline ends. The CDR3 coding sequence is TGTGCCATCAACCTTAACCCGGCGAGCACCGGGGAGCTGTTTTTT. It is translated as CAINLNPASTGELFF.

The V gene is TRBV5-5, the J gene TRBJ2-7; possibly TRBD2 for D (5 bases). The CDR3 covers 14 residues. V was clipped by 0 bases and J by 5 bases, with 12 bases between them. CDR1 SGHKS and CDR2 YYEKEE come from the germline V gene (reference sequence). Here the CDR3 reads CASSLARQEDEQYF. CDR3 in DNA: TGTGCCAGCAGCTTGGCCCGGCAGGAGGACGAGCAGTACTTC. The variable domain in full, with the rest retrieved from reference TRBV5-5 and TRBJ2-7, is DAGVTQSPTHLIKTRGQQVTLRCSPISGHKSVSWYQQVLGQGPQFIFQYYEKEERGRGNFPDRFSARQFPNYSSELNVNALLLGDSALYLCASSLARQEDEQYFGPGTRLTVT.

This clonotype was seen repeatedly, ten times or more. The J gene is TRBJ1-1, the V gene TRBV6-6, with a tentative D call TRBD1 (5 bases). The germline CDR1 and CDR2 sequences are MNHNY and SVGAGI (reference sequence). V gave up 8 bases and J gave up 6 bases, with 13 bases separating them. The CDR3 runs 12 residues. The DNA of the CDR3 is TGTGCCAGCGCCCGGGGGGACCCTGAAGCTTTCTTT. This gives the protein CASARGDPEAFF.

This clonotype was seen ten or more times. The chain recombines TRBV4-1 with TRBJ2-2, with a tentative D call TRBD2 (6 bases). Trimming stripped 0 bases from V and 5 bases from J, with 13 bases between. The CDR3 contains 16 residues. The germline V gene has CDR1 MGHRA and CDR2 YSYEKL. The CDR3 region is CASSQDRRELTGELFF. The CDR3 nucleotides are TGCGCCAGCAGCCAAGATAGGAGGGAACTTACCGGGGAGCTGTTTTTT.

The chain recombines TRBV7-9 with TRBJ1-1, with unresolved D. Germline V gene data show CDR1 as SEHNR and CDR2 as FQNEAQ (reference sequence). The CDR3 consists of 16 residues. V lost 2 bases, J lost 0 bases, and 13 bases lay in between. Here the CDR3 reads CASSLSSGALNTEAFF. The CDR3 nucleotides are TGTGCCAGCAGCTTATCTTCCGGCGCGTTGAACACTGAAGCTTTCTTT. The whole variable domain, remainder taken from reference TRBV7-9 and TRBJ1-1, is DTGVSQNPRHKITKRGQNVTFRCDPISEHNRLYWYRQTLGQGPEFLTYFQNEAQLEKSRLLSDRFSAERPKGSFSTLEIQRTEQGDSAMYLCASSLSSGALNTEAFFGQGTRLTVV.

Only one count was recorded for this clonotype. V and J are TRBV19 and TRBJ2-4; D gene unclear. Germline CDR1 and CDR2: LNHDA and SQIVND (reference sequence). The germline V and J ends were trimmed by 3 bases and 1 base, with 13 bases remaining between them. CDR3 size: 16 residues. CDR3 in amino acids: CASSIVLSGAKNIQYF. The CDR3 DNA reads TGTGCCAGTAGTATCGTCCTGTCAGGCGCCAAAAACATTCAGTACTTC.

This clonotype was counted ten times or more. The rearrangement joins TRBV7-9 to TRBJ1-2; the D is unclear. The germline V gene encodes CDR1 SEHNR and CDR2 FQNEAQ (reference sequence). This CDR3 has 13 amino acids. Trimming left V 1 base short and J 5 bases short, with 8 bases between. As DNA, the CDR3 is TGTGCCAGCAGCTTAGTGAGCCGTTATGGCTACACCTTC. It specifies CASSLVSRYGYTF.

This clonotype was counted between two and nine times. The genes are TRBV5-5 and TRBJ2-1; D gene unclear. This CDR3 is built from 15 residues. With 5 bases removed from V and 0 bases from J, the gap between germline ends came to 12 bases. The V gene's germline CDR1 is SGHKS and CDR2 YYEKEE (reference sequence). The chain's CDR3 is CASSIVSSSYNEQFF. DNA of the CDR3: TGTGCCAGCAGTATCGTATCGAGCTCCTACAATGAGCAGTTCTTC.

The rearrangement uses TRBV12-3 or TRBV12-4 and TRBJ1-1; 7 nucleotides agree with TRBD1. CDR3 length: 14 amino acids. Unmatched junction bases numbered 5, after V lost 7 bases and J lost 0 bases. CDR3 in amino acids: CASNGGQLNTEAFF. In DNA form, the CDR3 reads TGTGCCAGCAACGGGGGACAGTTGAACACTGAAGCTTTCTTT.

The V and J genes are TRBV4-1 and TRBJ2-3; D possibly corresponds to TRBD1 (6 bases). V was pared by 2 bases and J by 4 bases, with 16 bases between. Germline V lookup: CDR1 MGHRA, CDR2 YSYEKL. This CDR3 has 16 amino acids. CDR3 loop: CASSQLPAGVPDTQYF. The CDR3 DNA reads as TGCGCCAGCAGCCAACTCCCGGCAGGGGTACCAGATACGCAGTATTTT.

J is TRBJ2-1 and V is TRBV4-2, with D perhaps matching TRBD2 (5 bases). The CDR3 length is 15 residues. Germline V gene data show CDR1 as LGHNA and CDR2 as YNFKEQ. V was cut by 2 bases and J by 4 bases, with 12 bases left in between. CDR3 in amino acids: CASSQTSGEYNEQFF. The CDR3 nucleotides read TGTGCCAGCAGCCAAACCAGCGGTGAATACAATGAGCAGTTCTTC.

This clonotype turned up a few times. This chain links TRBV7-2 with TRBJ1-4; 7 positions match TRBD1. There are 17 residues in the CDR3. Germline V gene sequence: CDR1 SGHTA, CDR2 FQGNSA. V dropped 1 base and J dropped 5; count of bases not matched to a gene: 10. The CDR3 spells CASSLGRGDRINEKLFF. CDR3 DNA sequence: TGTGCCAGCAGCTTAGGTCGCGGGGACAGAATAAATGAAAAACTGTTTTTT.

The V and J genes are TRBV11-2 and TRBJ2-1; D remains unclear. V was cut by 7 bases and J by 1 base, with 26 bases left in between. The CDR3 has 19 amino acids. Germline V CDR1 and CDR2: SGHAT, FQNNGV. CDR3 sequence (DNA): TGTGCCAGCACCCAAACCCCCATGGTTTCGGTGAGGTCCTACAATGAGCAGTTCTTC. This sequence encodes CASTQTPMVSVRSYNEQFF.

This sequence joins TRBV11-2 and TRBJ2-1; 7 nucleotides line up with TRBD2. The germline V gene encodes CDR1 SGHAT and CDR2 FQNNGV. This CDR3 has 16 residues. With V trimmed by 8 bases and J by 5 bases, 15 bases remained unmatched. This CDR3 reads CASERGSSGRNNEQFF. Written as DNA, the CDR3 is TGTGCCAGCGAAAGGGGTTCTAGCGGCCGAAACAATGAGCAGTTCTTC.

This clonotype has just a few counts. The V and J genes are TRBV10-3 and TRBJ2-1, with TRBD2 matching over 14 bases. J was trimmed by 8 bases and V by 4 bases; bases with no gene match: 4. The CDR3 is 15 amino acids. Per the germline V gene, CDR1 is ENHRY and CDR2 is SYGVKD. The CDR3 region is CAISATSGGDYEQFF. CDR3 coding DNA: TGTGCCATCAGTGCGACTAGCGGGGGGGACTATGAGCAGTTCTTC.

The rearrangement joins TRBV2 to TRBJ2-7, with D perhaps matching TRBD1 (6 bases). The length of the CDR3 is 13 residues. V lost 5 bases and J 0 bases, leaving 8 bases between the germline ends. Germline loops: CDR1 SNHLY, CDR2 FYNNEI. CDR3 DNA sequence: TGTGCCAGCAGTTCAGGGGACTCCTACGAGCAGTACTTC. It yields the protein CASSSGDSYEQYF.

This chain links TRBV11-2 with TRBJ2-7; 10 bases match TRBD2. The germline gives CDR1 SGHAT, CDR2 FQNNGV. V shed 5 bases and J 0 bases; nucleotides not matched to a gene: 16. The CDR3 is 19 amino acids. The CDR3 sequence is CASSTPRRSSGSSSYEQYF. CDR3 nucleotides: TGTGCCAGCAGCACCCCCCGGAGGTCTAGCGGGAGTAGCTCCTACGAGCAGTACTTC.

This clonotype came up many times. The V gene is TRBV27, the J gene TRBJ2-1; the match to TRBD2 covers 13 bases. This CDR3 is built from 17 residues. After removal of 6 bases from V and 3 bases from J, the junction contained 8 bases not matched to a gene. Germline CDR1 and CDR2: MNHEY and SMNVEV (reference sequence). The CDR3: CASRNRLAGGGYNEQFF. CDR3 coding DNA: TGTGCCAGCAGAAACCGACTAGCGGGGGGCGGCTACAATGAGCAGTTCTTC.

There are a few counts of this clonotype. The genes are TRBV27 and TRBJ2-3; 8 bases are shared with TRBD2. The J segment lost 5 bases and the V segment lost 6 bases, leaving 13 bases of the junction unmatched. CDR1 and CDR2 from the germline V gene are MNHEY and SMNVEV (reference sequence). CDR3 length: 16 residues. Here the CDR3 DNA reads TGTGCCAGCAGCTACCAACCGGGACTAGGGTTAGATACGCAGTATTTT. This translates into CASSYQPGLGLDTQYF.

There are a few counts of this clonotype. The chain joins TRBV2 to TRBJ1-6, with D uncertain. V was clipped by 7 bases and J by 0 bases, with 7 bases between them. CDR3 length: 14 amino acids. Germline V lookup: CDR1 SNHLY, CDR2 FYNNEI. As DNA, the CDR3 is TGTGCCAGCAAACGGAGCTCCTATAATTCACCCCTCCACTTT. Its protein product is CASKRSSYNSPLHF.

This clonotype was found a few times. The chain has TRBV2 and TRBJ1-5; TRBD1 matches 7 bases. Trimming removed 5 bases from V and 7 bases from J; junction bases left unmatched: 11. Germline V gene sequence: CDR1 SNHLY, CDR2 FYNNEI. There are 15 residues in the CDR3. CDR3 loop: CASSFGTGVEQPQHF. The CDR3 DNA reads TGTGCCAGCAGTTTTGGTACAGGGGTAGAGCAGCCCCAGCATTTT.

This sequence joins TRBV15 and TRBJ2-3; 13 bases map to TRBD2. This CDR3 has 14 residues. CDR1 is LNHNV, CDR2 YYDKDF, per germline (reference sequence). J was trimmed by 4 bases and V by 5 bases; bases with no gene match: 0. CDR3 sequence (DNA): TGTGCCACCAGCGGGACTAGCGGGGCAGATACGCAGTATTTT. Its protein product is CATSGTSGADTQYF.

The table lists this clonotype with a few counts. V usage is TRBV28 and J usage is TRBJ2-1, with 11 bases that match TRBD2. The CDR3 consists of 15 residues. Germline values: CDR1 MDHEN, CDR2 SYDVKM. Germline trimming cut 5 bases from V and 9 bases from J; bases unmatched to any gene: 9. CDR3 sequence reads: CASSPPGLAGGEQFF. Written as DNA, the CDR3 is TGTGCCAGCAGTCCCCCGGGGCTAGCGGGAGGTGAGCAGTTCTTC.

This clonotype appeared a few times. The chain uses TRBV2 and TRBJ2-1, with 10 positions matching TRBD2. Germline V lookup: CDR1 SNHLY, CDR2 FYNNEI. The CDR3 has 15 amino acids. The junction had 6 bases not matched to a gene; V was cut back by 4 bases and J by 6 bases. In DNA form, the CDR3 reads TGTGCCAGCAGTGTTCAACTAGCGGGACCCAATGAGCAGTTCTTC. Translated, it gives CASSVQLAGPNEQFF.

This clonotype has a count of ten or more. CDR3 in DNA: TGCAGCGTTATGACTAGCGGGAGAGCCTATGAGCAGTTCTTC. Amino acid sequence: CSVMTSGRAYEQFF. V and J are TRBV29-1 and TRBJ2-1; 12 bases map to TRBD2. J was trimmed by 8 bases and V by 5 bases; bases with no gene match: 7. The CDR3 runs 14 residues. CDR1 SQVTM and CDR2 ANQGSEA come from the germline V gene.

The gene calls are TRBV3-1 and TRBJ2-1; D is possibly TRBD1 or TRBD2 (5 bases each). Deletions cut 0 bases from V and 5 bases from J, with 11 bases between. This CDR3 region has 15 residues. Germline-derived CDR1 and CDR2 are LGHDT and YNNKEL (reference sequence). The CDR3 spells CASSQDVRDHNEQFF. The CDR3 DNA sequence: TGTGCCAGCAGCCAAGATGTTCGGGACCACAATGAGCAGTTCTTC.

This chain joins TRBV11-2 and TRBJ2-1; D may be TRBD2 (5 bases). Germline V gene data show CDR1 as SGHAT and CDR2 as FQNNGV. CDR3 length: 15 residues. V lost 9 bases and J 3 bases, leaving 18 bases between the germline ends. The CDR3 here is CASDTAASFYNEQFF. DNA for the CDR3: TGTGCCAGTGATACGGCGGCTAGCTTCTACAATGAGCAGTTCTTC.